This record looks at one T cell receptor (beta chain) sequence and its context. Its matching antigen is unknown. A single base separates this from a much larger clone, so it may be a read error. These data belong to a study of T cell repertoires in cytomegalovirus infection. Whole-study findings and limits: The ex vivo response was dominated by HLA-C-restricted CMV-specific TCR beta clonotypes.

TCRdb passed the reads through MiXCR, listing each CDR3 protein once. The data contain 150,000 to 200,000 distinct CDR3 sequences, roughly 27% of them singletons. The CDR3 covers 15 residues. Per the germline V gene, CDR1 is SGHAT and CDR2 is FQNNGV. Trimming cost V 3 bases and J 8 bases; bases outside gene matches: 10. This TCR derives from a human donor in good health (CMV status not recorded). Some clones in this sample may be carry-over from other donors' samples. The sample taken for sequencing was PBMCs. This chain links TRBV11-2 with TRBJ2-1; 7 bases are shared with TRBD2. In DNA, the CDR3 is TGTGCCAGCAGCTTTCTCCTAGCGGCGATGGATGAGCAGTTCTTC. Protein sequence: CASSFLLAAMDEQFF.